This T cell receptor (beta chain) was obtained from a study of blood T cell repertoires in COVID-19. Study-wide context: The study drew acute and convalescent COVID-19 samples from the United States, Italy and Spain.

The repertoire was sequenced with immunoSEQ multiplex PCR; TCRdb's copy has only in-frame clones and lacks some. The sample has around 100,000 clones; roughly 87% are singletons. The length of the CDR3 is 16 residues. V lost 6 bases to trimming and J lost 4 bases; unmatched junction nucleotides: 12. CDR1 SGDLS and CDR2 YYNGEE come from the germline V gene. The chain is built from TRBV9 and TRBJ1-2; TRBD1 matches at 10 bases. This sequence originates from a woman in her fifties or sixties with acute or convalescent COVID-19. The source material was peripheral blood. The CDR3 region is CASTRQGAGQPYGYTF. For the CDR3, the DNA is TGTGCCAGCACCAGACAGGGGGCCGGTCAACCCTATGGCTACACCTTC.